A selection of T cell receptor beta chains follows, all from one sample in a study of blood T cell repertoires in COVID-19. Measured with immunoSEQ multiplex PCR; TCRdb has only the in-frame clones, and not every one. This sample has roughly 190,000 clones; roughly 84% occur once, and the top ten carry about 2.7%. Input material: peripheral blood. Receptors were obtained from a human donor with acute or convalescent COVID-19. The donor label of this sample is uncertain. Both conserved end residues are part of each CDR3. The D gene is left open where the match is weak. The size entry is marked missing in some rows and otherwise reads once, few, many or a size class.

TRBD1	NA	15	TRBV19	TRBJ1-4	CASSAWTGGEQKLFF	TGTGCCAGTAGTGCATGGACAGGTGGTGAGCAAAAACTGTTTTTT
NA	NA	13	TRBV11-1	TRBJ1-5	CASSPRGNQPQHF	TGTGCCAGCAGCCCCCGAGGCAATCAGCCCCAGCATTTT
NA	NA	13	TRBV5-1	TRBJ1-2	CASRLRQDYGYTF	TGCGCCAGCAGACTTCGACAGGACTATGGCTACACCTTC
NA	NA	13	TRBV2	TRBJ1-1	CASSTGMNTEAFF	TGTGCCAGCAGCACAGGGATGAACACTGAAGCTTTCTTT
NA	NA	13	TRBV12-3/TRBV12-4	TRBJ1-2	CASSKGVGYGYTF	TGTGCCAGTTCAAAAGGGGTGGGCTATGGCTACACCTTC
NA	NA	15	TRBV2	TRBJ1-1	CASSEFGSGAAEAFF	TGTGCCAGCAGTGAATTCGGGAGCGGGGCGGCTGAAGCTTTCTTT
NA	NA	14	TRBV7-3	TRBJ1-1	CASSLLGGGTEAFF	TGTGCCAGCAGCTTACTTGGGGGAGGCACTGAAGCTTTCTTT
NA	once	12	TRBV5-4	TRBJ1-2	CASSSTGYGYTF	TGTGCCAGCAGCTCCACAGGATATGGCTACACCTTC
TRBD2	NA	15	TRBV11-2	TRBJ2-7	CASSIPPAGAREQYF	TGTGCCAGCAGCATCCCCCCAGCGGGGGCTCGTGAGCAGTACTTC
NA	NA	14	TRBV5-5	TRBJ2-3	CASSLGGEIDTQYF	TGTGCCAGCAGCTTGGGGGGAGAGATAGATACGCAGTATTTT
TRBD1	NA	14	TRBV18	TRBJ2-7	CASSPRTGKDEQYF	TGTGCCAGCTCACCAAGGACAGGGAAGGACGAGCAGTACTTC
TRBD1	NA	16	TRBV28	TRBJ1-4	CASSLLLQGINEKLFF	TGTGCCAGCAGCCTATTACTACAGGGGATCAATGAAAAACTGTTTTTT
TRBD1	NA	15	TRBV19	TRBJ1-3	CASTAGRGTGNTIYF	TGTGCCAGTACTGCCGGCAGGGGGACTGGAAACACCATATATTTT
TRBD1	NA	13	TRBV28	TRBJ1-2	CASSPGTAKGYTF	TGTGCCAGCAGTCCCGGGACAGCAAAAGGCTACACCTTC
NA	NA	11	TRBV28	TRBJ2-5	CASSFKETQYF	TGTGCCAGCAGTTTTAAAGAGACCCAGTACTTC
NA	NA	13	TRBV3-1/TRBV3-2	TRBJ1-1	CASSLRVNTEAFF	TGTGCCAGCAGCCTCAGGGTGAACACTGAAGCTTTCTTT
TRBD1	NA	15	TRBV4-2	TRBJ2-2	CASSQSTGGDGELFF	TGTGCCAGCAGCCAAAGTACAGGGGGCGACGGGGAGCTGTTTTTT
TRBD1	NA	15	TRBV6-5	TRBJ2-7	CASSYRGTGVYEQYF	TGTGCCAGCAGCTACAGGGGGACAGGGGTCTACGAGCAGTACTTC
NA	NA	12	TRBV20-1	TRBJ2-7	CSASDGTYEQYF	TGCAGTGCTAGTGACGGTACCTACGAGCAGTACTTC
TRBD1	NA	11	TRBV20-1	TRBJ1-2	CSASTGGGYTF	TGCAGTGCTTCGACAGGGGGAGGCTACACCTTC
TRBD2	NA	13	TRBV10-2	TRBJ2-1	CASRLAGYNEQFF	TGCGCCAGCAGACTAGCGGGGTACAATGAGCAGTTCTTC
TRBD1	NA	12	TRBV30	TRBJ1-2	CAFRTGNYGYTF	TGTGCCTTTCGGACAGGGAACTATGGCTACACCTTC
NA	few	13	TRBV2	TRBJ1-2	CASSVMRNYGYTF	TGTGCCAGCAGTGTCATGCGGAACTATGGCTACACCTTC
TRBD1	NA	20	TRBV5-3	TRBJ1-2	CARSGSGQGIRSRGVDGYTF	TGTGCCAGAAGCGGATCGGGACAGGGGATTAGGTCCCGCGGTGTGGATGGCTACACCTTC
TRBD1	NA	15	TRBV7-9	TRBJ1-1	CASSPWTGQNTEAFF	TGTGCCAGCAGCCCCTGGACAGGACAGAACACTGAAGCTTTCTTT
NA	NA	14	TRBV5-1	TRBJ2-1	CASSLGAHYNEQFF	TGCGCCAGCAGCTTGGGGGCCCACTACAATGAGCAGTTCTTC